What follows is one T cell receptor (beta chain) and its context. The table lists this clonotype with a few counts. Its antigen remains unidentified. Base qualities were left out, and no much larger clone turns up one base away. V lost 6 bases and J lost 7 bases; the stretch between them is 13 bases long. From a lookup of the germline V gene, CDR1 and CDR2 are MNHNS and SASEGT. The CDR3 runs 13 amino acids, cysteine and phenylalanine included. The only DNA kept is the CDR3, 39 bases in frame from the first base. The protocol used for the library was RT-PCR. For sequencing, an Illumina HiSeq 2500 was employed. TCRdb handled the public reads itself, with Q25 trimming in fastp and clone calling in MiXCR, and kept productive beta chains. Each entry merges the rows of one CDR3 protein and shows their most common DNA and genes. This sample holds over 800,000 distinct CDR3 sequences; approximately 21% were observed only once. Around 9.6% of the sample is held by the ten biggest clonotypes.

These data belong to a study of response to subunit inactivated influenza vaccine (dated by TCRdb to the late 2010s). Notes on the research overall: Deep quantitative profiling of the T cell receptor repertoire was used in the study to follow responses to a trivalent subunit inactivated influenza vaccine.

Results the study describes overall, beyond this receptor: It was suggested by the authors that each seasonal influenza vaccination may recruit only a limited number of new T cells.

The chain couples TRBV6-1 to TRBJ2-1; the D segment cannot be called with confidence. Here the sequenced sample was PBMCs from blood, taken more than 4 days after vaccination. This receptor was identified in a man aged 50-60 years who received an inactivated influenza vaccine. Donor details come from another sample of the same person, matched by shared clones. The CDR3 loop reads CASSNVVGNEQFF. The sequenced DNA: TGTGCCAGCAGCAACGTGGTGGGAAATGAGCAGTTCTTC.